This T cell receptor beta chain was identified during a study of siplizumab effects on memory and regulatory T cells. The assay was immunoSEQ multiplex PCR, and TCRdb's table has in-frame clones only and misses some. Of roughly 93,000 clones in the sample, just under 95% were seen once. The count of this clone is one. Its antigen is unidentified. Findings and caveats of the study: Of the alloreactive clones, only a minor fraction mapped to unstimulated subsets. Unstimulated naive T cells seemed to show more diversity than memory cells did, and they also seemed to be among the major contributors to the alloresponse.

This CDR3 contains 14 residues. Germline V lookup: CDR1 KGHSH, CDR2 LQKENI. Deletions cut 3 bases from V and 0 bases from J, with 7 bases between. Sequences were obtained from non-Treg CD4+ T cells sorted from blood. J is TRBJ2-3 and V is TRBV18; D remains unclear. The receptor comes from a human donor in good health. The CDR3 sequence: CASSPARSTDTQYF. The CDR3 DNA sequence: TGTGCCAGCTCACCCGCGAGGAGCACAGATACGCAGTATTTT. Together with reference TRBV18 and TRBJ2-3, the CDR3 gives the full variable domain: NAGVMQNPRHLVRRRGQEARLRCSPMKGHSHVYWYRQLPEEGLKFMVYLQKENIIDESGMPKERFSAEFPKEGPSILRIQQVVRGDSAAYFCASSPARSTDTQYFGPGTRLTVL.